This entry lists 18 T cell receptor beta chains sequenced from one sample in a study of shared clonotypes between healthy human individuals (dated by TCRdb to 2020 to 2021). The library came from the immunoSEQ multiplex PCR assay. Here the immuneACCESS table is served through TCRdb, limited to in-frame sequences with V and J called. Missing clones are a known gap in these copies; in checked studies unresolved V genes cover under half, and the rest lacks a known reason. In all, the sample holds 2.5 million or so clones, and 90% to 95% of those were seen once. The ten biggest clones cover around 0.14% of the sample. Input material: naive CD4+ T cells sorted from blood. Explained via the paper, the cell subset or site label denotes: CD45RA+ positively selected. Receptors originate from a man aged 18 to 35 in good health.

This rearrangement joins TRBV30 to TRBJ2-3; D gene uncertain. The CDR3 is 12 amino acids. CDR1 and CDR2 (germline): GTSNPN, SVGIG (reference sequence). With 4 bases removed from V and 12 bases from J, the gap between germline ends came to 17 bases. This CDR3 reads CAWTTSASHQYF. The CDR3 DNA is TGTGCCTGGACCACAAGTGCATCCCACCAGTATTTT. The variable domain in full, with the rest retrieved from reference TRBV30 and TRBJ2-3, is SQTIHQWPATLVQPVGSPLSLECTVEGTSNPNLYWYRQAAGRGLQLLFYSVGIGQISSEVPQNLSASRPQDRQFILSSKKLLLSDSGFYLCAWTTSASHQYFGPGTRLTVL.

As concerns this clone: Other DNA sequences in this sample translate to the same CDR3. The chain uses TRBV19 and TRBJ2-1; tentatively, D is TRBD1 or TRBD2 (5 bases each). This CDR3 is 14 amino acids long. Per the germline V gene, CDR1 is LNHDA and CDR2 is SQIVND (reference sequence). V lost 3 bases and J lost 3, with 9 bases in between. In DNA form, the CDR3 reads TGTGCCAGTAGTATCGGGGACCGCTACAATGAGCAGTTCTTC. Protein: CASSIGDRYNEQFF.

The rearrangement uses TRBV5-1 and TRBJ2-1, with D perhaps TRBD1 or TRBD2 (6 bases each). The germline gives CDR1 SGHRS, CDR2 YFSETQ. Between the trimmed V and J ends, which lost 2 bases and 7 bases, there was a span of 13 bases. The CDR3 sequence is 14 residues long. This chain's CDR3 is CASSFGGPTNEQFF. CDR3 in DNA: TGCGCCAGCAGCTTTGGGGGGCCGACGAATGAGCAGTTCTTC.

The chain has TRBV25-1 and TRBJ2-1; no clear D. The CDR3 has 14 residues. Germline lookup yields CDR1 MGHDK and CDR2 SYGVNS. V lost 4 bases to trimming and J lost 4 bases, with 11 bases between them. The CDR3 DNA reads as TGTGCCAGCAGTGCGGCAGATAGATACAATGAGCAGTTCTTC. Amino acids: CASSAADRYNEQFF.

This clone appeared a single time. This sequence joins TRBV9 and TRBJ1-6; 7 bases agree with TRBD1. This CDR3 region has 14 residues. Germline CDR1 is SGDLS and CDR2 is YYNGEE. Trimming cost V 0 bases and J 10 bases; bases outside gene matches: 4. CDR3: CASSVAARGSPLHF. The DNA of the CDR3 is TGTGCCAGCAGCGTAGCGGCCAGGGGGTCACCCCTCCACTTT.

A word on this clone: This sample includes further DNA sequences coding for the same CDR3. The chain's CDR3 is CASSSRLAYEQYF. For the CDR3, the DNA is TGTGCCAGCAGCTCAAGACTGGCTTACGAGCAGTACTTC. The chain has TRBV7-2 and TRBJ2-7; D is uncertain. Germline CDR1 SGHTA, CDR2 FQGNSA. CDR3 length: 13 residues. Trimming left V 4 bases short and J 4 bases short, with 11 bases between.

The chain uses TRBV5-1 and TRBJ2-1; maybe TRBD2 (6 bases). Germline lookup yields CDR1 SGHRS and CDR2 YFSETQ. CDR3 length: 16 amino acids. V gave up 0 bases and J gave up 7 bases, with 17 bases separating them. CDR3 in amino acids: CASSLEAGSIGNEQFF. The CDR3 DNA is TGCGCCAGCAGCTTGGAGGCGGGATCGATCGGGAATGAGCAGTTCTTC.

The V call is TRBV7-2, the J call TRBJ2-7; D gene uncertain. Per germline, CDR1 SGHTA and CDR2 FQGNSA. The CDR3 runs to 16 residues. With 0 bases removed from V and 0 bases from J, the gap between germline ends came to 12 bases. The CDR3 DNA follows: TGTGCCAGCAGCTTAGCGGCAGGTCCAATCTCCTACGAGCAGTACTTC. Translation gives CASSLAAGPISYEQYF.

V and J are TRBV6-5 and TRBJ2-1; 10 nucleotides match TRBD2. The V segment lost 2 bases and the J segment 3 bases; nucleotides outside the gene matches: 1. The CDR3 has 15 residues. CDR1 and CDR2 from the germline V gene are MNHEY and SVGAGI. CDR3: CASSYTSGDYNEQFF. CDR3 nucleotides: TGTGCCAGCAGTTACACTAGCGGGGACTACAATGAGCAGTTCTTC.

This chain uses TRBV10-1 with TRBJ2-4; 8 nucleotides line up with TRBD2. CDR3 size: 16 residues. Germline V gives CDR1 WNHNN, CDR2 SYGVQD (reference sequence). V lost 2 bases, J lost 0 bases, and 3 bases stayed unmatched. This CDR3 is CASSELAGLAKNIQYF. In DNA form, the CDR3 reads TGCGCCAGCAGTGAGCTAGCGGGCCTAGCCAAAAACATTCAGTACTTC.

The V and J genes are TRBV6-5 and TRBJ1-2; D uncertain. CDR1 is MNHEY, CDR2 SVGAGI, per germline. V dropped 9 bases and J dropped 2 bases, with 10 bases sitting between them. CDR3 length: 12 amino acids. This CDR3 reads CASQGINYGYTF. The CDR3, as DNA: TGTGCCAGTCAAGGGATAAACTATGGCTACACCTTC.

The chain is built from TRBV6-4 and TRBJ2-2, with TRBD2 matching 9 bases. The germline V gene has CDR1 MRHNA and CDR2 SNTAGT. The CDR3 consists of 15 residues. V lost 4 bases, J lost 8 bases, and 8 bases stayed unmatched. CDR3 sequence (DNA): TGTGCCAGCAGTGTCCTAGCGGGGCTTACAGGGGAGCTGTTTTTT. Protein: CASSVLAGLTGELFF.

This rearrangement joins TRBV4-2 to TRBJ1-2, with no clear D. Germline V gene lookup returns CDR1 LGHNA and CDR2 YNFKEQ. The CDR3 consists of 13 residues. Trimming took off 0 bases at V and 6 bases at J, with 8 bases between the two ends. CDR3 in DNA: TGTGCCAGCAGCCAAGATTTCCGAGATGGCTACACCTTC. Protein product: CASSQDFRDGYTF.

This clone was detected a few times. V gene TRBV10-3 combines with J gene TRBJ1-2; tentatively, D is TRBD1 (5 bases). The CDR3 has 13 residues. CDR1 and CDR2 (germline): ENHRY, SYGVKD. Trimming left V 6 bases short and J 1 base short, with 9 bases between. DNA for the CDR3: TGTGCCATCAGCATGGACATTAACTATGGCTACACCTTC. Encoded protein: CAISMDINYGYTF.

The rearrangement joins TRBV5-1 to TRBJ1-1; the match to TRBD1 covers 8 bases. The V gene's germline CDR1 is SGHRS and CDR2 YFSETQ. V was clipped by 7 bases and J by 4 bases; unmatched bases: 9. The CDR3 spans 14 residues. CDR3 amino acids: CASATGGGVTEAFF. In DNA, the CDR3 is TGCGCCAGCGCTACAGGGGGTGGGGTCACTGAAGCTTTCTTT.

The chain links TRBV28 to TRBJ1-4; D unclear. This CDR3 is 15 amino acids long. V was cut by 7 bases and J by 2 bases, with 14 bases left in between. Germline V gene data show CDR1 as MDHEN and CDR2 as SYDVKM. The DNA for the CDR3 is TGTGCCAGCAAAGGACGGGAGGACACTAATGAAAAACTGTTTTTT. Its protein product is CASKGREDTNEKLFF.

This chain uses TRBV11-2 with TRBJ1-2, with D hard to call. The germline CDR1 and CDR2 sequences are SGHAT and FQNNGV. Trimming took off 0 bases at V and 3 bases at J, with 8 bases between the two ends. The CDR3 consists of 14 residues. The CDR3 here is CASSLEGLDYGYTF. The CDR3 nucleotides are TGTGCCAGCAGCTTAGAAGGGCTGGACTATGGCTACACCTTC.

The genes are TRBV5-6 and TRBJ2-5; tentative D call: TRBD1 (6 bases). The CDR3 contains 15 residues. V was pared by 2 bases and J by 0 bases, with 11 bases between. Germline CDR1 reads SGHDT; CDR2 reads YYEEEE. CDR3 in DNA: TGTGCCAGCAGCTTTTTCCGGGACAACCAAGAGACCCAGTACTTC. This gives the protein CASSFFRDNQETQYF.